This T cell receptor (beta chain) stems from a study of blood T cells in healthy people across ages. The table lists this clonotype with a few counts. Then a second PCR, running roughly 7 to 12 cycles, was carried out with a sample-barcoded 5' primer and a J-beta primer mix. TCRdb reprocessed the 5' RACE reads via MiXCR and lists one record per CDR3 protein. The sample includes roughly 800,000 distinct CDR3 sequences, more than 20% seen only once; the top ten take under 10%. The germline V and J ends were trimmed by 0 bases and 5 bases, with 10 bases remaining between them. The CDR3 consists of 14 residues. Germline V lookup: CDR1 SGHTA, CDR2 FQGNSA. The data were also submitted as part of a second study, on T cells of mothers and their children. That work adds: Nobody spotted any persistent microchimeric T cell clones.

The sequence derives from a boy aged 5-17 years in good health. Sequencing was done on a sample of blood. The chain joins TRBV7-2 to TRBJ1-2; a weak D match, TRBD1 (5 bases). The CDR3 protein is CASSLAMAGYGYTF. The CDR3 nucleotides read TGTGCCAGCAGCTTAGCGATGGCAGGGTATGGCTACACCTTC.